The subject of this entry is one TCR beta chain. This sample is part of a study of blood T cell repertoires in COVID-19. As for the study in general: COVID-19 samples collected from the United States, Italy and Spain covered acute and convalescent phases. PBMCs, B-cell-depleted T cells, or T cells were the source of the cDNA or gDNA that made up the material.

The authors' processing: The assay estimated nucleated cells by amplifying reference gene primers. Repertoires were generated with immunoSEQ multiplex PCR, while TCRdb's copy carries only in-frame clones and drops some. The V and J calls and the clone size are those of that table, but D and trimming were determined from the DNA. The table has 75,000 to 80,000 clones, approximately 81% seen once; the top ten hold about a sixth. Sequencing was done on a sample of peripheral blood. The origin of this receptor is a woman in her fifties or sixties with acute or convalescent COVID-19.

CDR3: CATSAPSQGASTDTQYF. The CDR3 DNA reads as TGTGCCACCAGTGCTCCCTCACAGGGGGCCTCCACAGATACGCAGTATTTT. The chain couples TRBV24-1 to TRBJ2-3, with 9 bases lining up with TRBD1. This CDR3 spans 17 amino acids. The trim removed 5 bases at V and 2 bases at J, leaving 10 bases unmatched. Germline V gene lookup returns CDR1 KGHDR and CDR2 SFDVKD.